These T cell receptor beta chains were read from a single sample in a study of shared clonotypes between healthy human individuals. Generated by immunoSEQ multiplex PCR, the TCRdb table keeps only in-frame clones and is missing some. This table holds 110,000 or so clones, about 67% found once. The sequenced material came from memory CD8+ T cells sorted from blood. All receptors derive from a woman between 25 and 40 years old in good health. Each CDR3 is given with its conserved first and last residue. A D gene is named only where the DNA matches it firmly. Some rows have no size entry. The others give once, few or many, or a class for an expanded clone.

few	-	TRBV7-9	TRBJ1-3	TGTGCCAGCAGCTTAACGACATTTTCTGGAAACACCATATATTTT	CASSLTTFSGNTIYF
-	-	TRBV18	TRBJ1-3	TGTGCCAGCTCACCAGGACACGGAAACACCATATATTTT	CASSPGHGNTIYF
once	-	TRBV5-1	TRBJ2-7	TGCGCCAGCAGCCAGTGGGCAGGTTTGCTCTACGAGCAGTACTTC	CASSQWAGLLYEQYF
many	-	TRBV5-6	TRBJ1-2	TGTGCCAGCAGCGCTGGGGGCAGGCCGTATGGCTACACCTTC	CASSAGGRPYGYTF
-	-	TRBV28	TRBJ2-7	TGTGCCAGCAGCGGGACTCGCGTCGAGCAGTACTTC	CASSGTRVEQYF
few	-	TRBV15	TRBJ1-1	TGTGCCACCAGCAGACTTGGACCGGGGAACACTGAAGCTTTCTTT	CATSRLGPGNTEAFF
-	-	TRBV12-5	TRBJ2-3	TGTGCTAGTGCAATGGCGGGACACACAGATACGCAGTATTTT	CASAMAGHTDTQYF
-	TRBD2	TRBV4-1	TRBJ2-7	TGCGCCAGCAGCCAAGAACTAGCGGGTGGATACGAGCAGTACTTC	CASSQELAGGYEQYF
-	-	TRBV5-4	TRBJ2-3	TGTGCCAGCAGCTTGTACCAGGGTCCCACAGATACGCAGTATTTT	CASSLYQGPTDTQYF
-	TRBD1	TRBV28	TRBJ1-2	TGTGCCAGCAGTTCCGGGACAGGGTCGTACGGCTACACCTTC	CASSSGTGSYGYTF
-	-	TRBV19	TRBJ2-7	TGTGCCAGTAGAAACTACGGTAGCCGCGAGCAGTACTTC	CASRNYGSREQYF
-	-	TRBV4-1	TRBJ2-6	TGCGCCAGCAGCCAATACAGCGGTATATCTGGGGCCAACGTCCTGACTTTC	CASSQYSGISGANVLTF
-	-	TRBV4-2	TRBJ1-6	TGTGCCAGCAGCGAAGGCTGGCCAGAGCTTAATTCACCCCTCCACTTT	CASSEGWPELNSPLHF
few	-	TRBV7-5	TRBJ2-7	TGTGTCAGAAGCCCCGGGGGCGAGCAGTACTTC	CVRSPGGEQYF
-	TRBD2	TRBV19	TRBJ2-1	TGTGCCAGTAGTGGATACGGACTAGGGTTAGCAGGAGAGCAGTTCTTC	CASSGYGLGLAGEQFF
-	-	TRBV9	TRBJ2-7	TGTGCCAGCAGCGTCCAAGGGGGGTTTGGAAACGAGCAGTACTTC	CASSVQGGFGNEQYF
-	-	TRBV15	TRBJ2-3	TGTGCCACCAGCAGAGATTGGGGGCGCACAGATACGCAGTATTTT	CATSRDWGRTDTQYF
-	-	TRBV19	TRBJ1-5	TGTGCCAGTACCCCCGGGATATATAGCAATCAGCCCCAGCATTTT	CASTPGIYSNQPQHF
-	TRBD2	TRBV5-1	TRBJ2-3	TGCGCCAGCAGCGGACTAGCGGGAGAAGATACGCAGTATTTT	CASSGLAGEDTQYF
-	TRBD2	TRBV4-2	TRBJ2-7	TGTGCCAGCAGCCAGATCGGAGGCGGGAGGTCGGGAGAGCAGTACTTC	CASSQIGGGRSGEQYF
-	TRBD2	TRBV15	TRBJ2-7	TGTGCCACCAGCAGAGAAGCGGGAGGGCGGTACGAGCAGTACTTC	CATSREAGGRYEQYF
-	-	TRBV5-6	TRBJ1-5	TGTGCCAGCAGCTATAGCGATAGCAATCAGCCCCAGCATTTT	CASSYSDSNQPQHF
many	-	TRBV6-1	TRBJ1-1	TGTGCCAGCCAGGACGGGGAGAACACTGAAGCTTTCTTT	CASQDGENTEAFF
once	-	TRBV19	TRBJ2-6	TGTGCCAGTAGTATTGACGGCCTTGATGGGGCCAACGTCCTGACTTTC	CASSIDGLDGANVLTF
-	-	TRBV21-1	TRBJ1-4	TGTGCCAGCAGCAAAGCGCTGGGAATCCAGCCAGAAAAACTGTTTTTT	CASSKALGIQPEKLFF
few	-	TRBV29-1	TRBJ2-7	TGCAGCGCTACCGGGACGGATGCCTACGAGCAGTACTTC	CSATGTDAYEQYF
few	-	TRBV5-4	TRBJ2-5	TGTGCCAGCAGCATTCCACAGTCGTGGGCCCAGTACTTC	CASSIPQSWAQYF
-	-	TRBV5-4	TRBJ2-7	TGTGCCAGCAGCGCTAGCGAAAACTACGAGCAGTACTTC	CASSASENYEQYF
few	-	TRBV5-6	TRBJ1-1	TGTGCCAGCAGCTTGGGGCGGTGGAGGGGCGCGAGCACTGAAGCTTTCTTT	CASSLGRWRGASTEAFF
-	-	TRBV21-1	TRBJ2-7	TGTGCCAGCAGCAAAGGGCTCCGCCCCGGGGAGTACTTC	CASSKGLRPGEYF
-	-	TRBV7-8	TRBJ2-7	TGTGCCAGCAGCTCACTAGCCCGTGGGGGGATCCACGAGCAGTACTTC	CASSSLARGGIHEQYF
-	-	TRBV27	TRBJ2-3	TGTGCCAGCAGTTTATCGACTAGCACAGATACGCAGTATTTT	CASSLSTSTDTQYF
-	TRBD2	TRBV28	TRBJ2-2	TGTGCCAGCAGCTTAACCGGGACTAGCGTCACCGGGGAGCTGTTTTTT	CASSLTGTSVTGELFF
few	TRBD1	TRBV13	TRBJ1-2	TGTGCCAGCAGCCAACAGGGGGCACATGGCTACACCTTC	CASSQQGAHGYTF
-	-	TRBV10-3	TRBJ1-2	TGTGCCATCAGCCGACCAGGGGACCTCGTTAACTATGGCTACACCTTC	CAISRPGDLVNYGYTF
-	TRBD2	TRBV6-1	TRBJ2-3	TGTGCCAGCGTGGAAGGACTAGCGCACACAGATACGCAGTATTTT	CASVEGLAHTDTQYF
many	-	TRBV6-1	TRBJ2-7	TGTGCCAGCAGTGAAGCGGAGGACACCCCTTCAGAGCAGTACTTC	CASSEAEDTPSEQYF
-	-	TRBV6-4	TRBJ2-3	TGTGCCAGCAGCTCGAGTGGCACAGATACGCAGTATTTT	CASSSSGTDTQYF
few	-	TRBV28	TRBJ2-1	TGTGCCAGCAGCCACATGGAGGGGGAGACTAATGAGCAGTTCTTC	CASSHMEGETNEQFF
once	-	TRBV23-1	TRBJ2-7	TGCGCCAGCAGTCCACCCCTCCAGGGACCCTACGAGCAGTACTTC	CASSPPLQGPYEQYF
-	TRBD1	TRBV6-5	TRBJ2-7	TGTGCCAGCAGTTACGAGGGGGCGGCGGCCTACGAGCAGTACTTC	CASSYEGAAAYEQYF
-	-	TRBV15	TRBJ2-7	TGTGCCACCAGCAGAGATGACCAGGCGAGCTCCTACGAGCAGTACTTC	CATSRDDQASSYEQYF
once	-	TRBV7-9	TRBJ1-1	TGTGCCAGCAGCCGAATTACAGGGTGGAGCACTGAAGCTTTCTTT	CASSRITGWSTEAFF